This section outlines one T cell receptor beta chain sequence together with its context. The antigen remains undetermined. This entry comes from a study of T cells in Graves' hyperthyroidism and ophthalmopathy. Study conclusions and caveats: Within blood appeared most thyroid clonotypes that had expanded above 0.001. Ophthalmopathy was identified by the model a median around 5.9 months ahead of onset.

The V gene's germline CDR1 is MNHNY and CDR2 SVGAGI (reference sequence). This CDR3 is built from 16 residues. Trimming stripped 5 bases from V and 7 bases from J, with 23 bases between. Absence of ophthalmopathy progression within 18 months defined stable Graves' hyperthyroidism. Source material for PBMCs was about 10 ml fresh peripheral blood. What was amplified from RNA transcripts were TCR beta CDR3 regions. A set of HTBI primers served as the primers for a first-round RT-PCR of the TCR CDR3. Via MiXCR, TCRdb re-called the multiplex PCR reads, giving one row per CDR3 protein. Of about 840,000 distinct CDR3 sequences in the sample, roughly 40% were seen once.

Sequencing was carried out using blood. This chain connects TRBV6-6 to TRBJ1-2; D is perhaps TRBD1 (6 bases). This sequence was found in a man aged 18 to 29 with Graves' hyperthyroidism. CDR3 sequence (DNA): TGTGCCAGCAGTCCGCTTCTGGACAGTACTGAGCGTGGCTACACCTTC. Its translation is CASSPLLDSTERGYTF.